The sequence of this T cell receptor beta chain was determined in a study of shared clonotypes between healthy human individuals. Study context: Three plates each covered CD4 naive and memory; CD8 naive two, CD8 memory one. General study results and limits: Against clonotypes common to all four donors, non-shared ones had lower generation probabilities.

The CDR3 has 15 amino acids. The V end lost 5 bases, the J end lost 1 base, and 15 bases lay between the germline ends. The germline V gene has CDR1 SGHNT and CDR2 YYREEE (reference sequence). The test was conducted at deep level. The table came from immunoSEQ multiplex PCR; TCRdb's copy has only in-frame clones and leaves some out. The sample has under 2,500,000 clones; nearly 97% are singletons. Comments on this clone: The antigen is undetermined.

This clonotype was sampled from a young man in good health. Sequencing was performed on naive CD4+ T cells sorted from blood. Noted subset: CD45RA+ positively selected. This sequence joins TRBV5-4 and TRBJ1-1; D might be TRBD1 (6 bases). The CDR3 reads CASRVPGEANTEAFF. CDR3 in DNA: TGTGCCAGCAGGGTTCCAGGGGAGGCGAACACTGAAGCTTTCTTT.